This T cell receptor beta chain emerged from a study of blood T cell repertoires in COVID-19. Whole-study context: Samples taken during acute and convalescent COVID-19 were collected in the United States, Italy and Spain. PBMCs, B-cell-depleted T cells, or T cells provided the cDNA or gDNA that made up the material.

In the authors' methods: Reference gene primer amplification in the assay estimated nucleated cell counts. TCRdb's table, derived via immunoSEQ multiplex PCR, lists solely in-frame clones and lacks some. V, J and clone size are those of that table, while D and trimming were read from the DNA. The table lists approximately 170,000 clones, around four fifths of them singletons, with under 2.5% in the top ten. The germline V gene encodes CDR1 MDHEN and CDR2 SYDVKM. CDR3 length: 15 amino acids. V was pared by 3 bases and J by 3 bases, with 11 bases between. Sequenced input: peripheral blood. The chain uses TRBV28 and TRBJ1-4; TRBD1 might be the D (5 bases). The sequence was obtained from a woman older than 75 with acute or convalescent COVID-19. The CDR3 DNA follows: TGTGCCAGCAGTTTCCCCGGGGGATCTAATGAAAAACTGTTTTTT. Translating it yields CASSFPGGSNEKLFF.